This T cell receptor beta chain derives from a study of blood T cell repertoires in COVID-19. Authors' processing steps: Cell counts per sample came from amplifying reference gene primers. TCRdb's copy holds only in-frame clones and misses some; the assay was immunoSEQ multiplex PCR. V and J calls plus clone size are reproduced from that table; the DNA served to infer D and trimming. The data show approximately 330,000 clones, 80% to 90% seen once. V shed 2 bases and J shed 3 bases, with 9 bases lying between them. CDR3 length: 13 amino acids. The germline CDR1 and CDR2 sequences are SGHRS and YFSETQ. Patients at the Seattle site were enrolled during active infection and followed longitudinally.

The source is a man younger than 45 with COVID-19, enrolled during active disease. The chain carries TRBV5-1 and TRBJ2-7, with D unresolved. Sequenced sample: peripheral blood. Here the CDR3 DNA reads TGCGCCAGCAGCTTAGCGAACAACTACGAGCAGTACTTC. Translated: CASSLANNYEQYF.